This entry describes one T cell receptor beta chain. The data were taken from a study of PD-1 blockade in classical Hodgkin lymphoma. The germline V and J ends were trimmed by 4 bases and 2 bases, with 9 bases remaining between them. This CDR3 spans 13 amino acids. The V gene's germline CDR1 is SGHNT and CDR2 YYREEE (reference sequence). Sequenced by immunoSEQ multiplex PCR; TCRdb stores in-frame clones only, minus some. The table has some 90,000 clones, around four fifths seen once; the top ten hold roughly 10%. The time point here: cycle 4 day 1 (C4D1), after more than five weeks of nivolumab. Every one of the patients relapsed after autologous stem cell transplantation (brentuximab vedotin exposure was variable).

The chain links TRBV5-4 to TRBJ2-5; D remains ambiguous. This clonotype was obtained from a human donor with classical Hodgkin lymphoma. Sample: peripheral blood mononuclear cells (PBMCs), taken before the fourth cycle of nivolumab. CDR3 coding DNA: TGTGCCAGCAGCCCTGTCCGACAAGAGACCCAGTACTTC. The encoded protein is CASSPVRQETQYF.